This is a list of T cell receptor beta chains from one sample in a study of PD-L1 blockade in urothelial cancer. Profiled with immunoSEQ multiplex PCR; TCRdb holds only in-frame clones, not every one. Among about 39,000 clones, roughly 90% were seen once, and the ten largest hold around 10%. The input for sequencing was PBMCs, taken around atezolizumab (anti-PD-L1) treatment. All receptors come from a woman aged 55-70 years with urothelial cancer. The CDR3 runs from the conserved cysteine through the conserved F or W. Each record gives: CDR3 protein, CDR3 DNA, J gene, CDR3 length, V gene, D gene, clone size. D genes are given only for firm matches. Size is omitted from some rows. Given values are once, few, many or a class for expanded clones.

CDR3 protein: CASSKGQISSGANVLTF
CDR3 DNA: TGCGCCAGCAGTAAGGGACAAATATCCTCTGGGGCCAACGTCCTGACTTTC
J gene: TRBJ2-6
CDR3 length: 17
V gene: TRBV5-1
D gene: .
clone size: .

CDR3 protein: CASSFRSSGEETQYF
CDR3 DNA: TGTGCCAGCAGCTTTCGGTCATCCGGGGAAGAGACCCAGTACTTC
J gene: TRBJ2-5
CDR3 length: 15
V gene: TRBV27
D gene: .
clone size: .

CDR3 protein: CASRGGERQFF
CDR3 DNA: TGTGCCAGCAGGGGGGGGGAGCGGCAGTTCTTC
J gene: TRBJ2-1
CDR3 length: 11
V gene: TRBV5-4
D gene: TRBD2
clone size: once

CDR3 protein: CASSPEISYNEQFF
CDR3 DNA: TGTGCCAGCAGTCCCGAGATCTCCTACAATGAGCAGTTCTTC
J gene: TRBJ2-1
CDR3 length: 14
V gene: TRBV2
D gene: .
clone size: .

CDR3 protein: CASSSDRGFATEAFF
CDR3 DNA: TGTGCCAGCTCCTCGGACAGGGGGTTTGCCACTGAAGCTTTCTTT
J gene: TRBJ1-1
CDR3 length: 15
V gene: TRBV18
D gene: TRBD1
clone size: .

CDR3 protein: CASRSRAYEQYF
CDR3 DNA: TGTGCCAGCAGGAGCCGAGCCTACGAGCAGTACTTC
J gene: TRBJ2-7
CDR3 length: 12
V gene: TRBV2
D gene: .
clone size: .

CDR3 protein: CAIKMAGDQPQHF
CDR3 DNA: TGTGCCATCAAGATGGCAGGGGATCAGCCCCAGCATTTT
J gene: TRBJ1-5
CDR3 length: 13
V gene: TRBV10-3
D gene: .
clone size: .

CDR3 protein: CASASGSRTGELFF
CDR3 DNA: TGTGCCAGCGCCAGCGGGAGTCGGACCGGGGAGCTGTTTTTT
J gene: TRBJ2-2
CDR3 length: 14
V gene: TRBV6-1
D gene: TRBD2
clone size: once

CDR3 protein: CASSPIHLSGRGRETQYF
CDR3 DNA: TGCGCCAGCAGCCCCATCCATCTCAGCGGGAGGGGAAGGGAGACCCAGTACTTC
J gene: TRBJ2-5
CDR3 length: 18
V gene: TRBV4-1
D gene: TRBD2
clone size: .

CDR3 protein: CASSPAGDTNQPQHF
CDR3 DNA: TGTGCCAGCTCACCAGCAGGGGACACCAATCAGCCCCAGCATTTT
J gene: TRBJ1-5
CDR3 length: 15
V gene: TRBV18
D gene: .
clone size: .

CDR3 protein: CASSFGQGLDTQYF
CDR3 DNA: TGCGCCAGCAGCTTTGGCCAGGGTCTAGATACGCAGTATTTT
J gene: TRBJ2-3
CDR3 length: 14
V gene: TRBV5-1
D gene: .
clone size: .

CDR3 protein: CASSVRGGITEAFF
CDR3 DNA: TGTGCCAGCAGTGTCAGGGGTGGGATCACTGAAGCTTTCTTT
J gene: TRBJ1-1
CDR3 length: 14
V gene: TRBV2
D gene: .
clone size: .

CDR3 protein: CASSSQGTGEFF
CDR3 DNA: TGTGCCAGCAGTTCCCAGGGAACAGGGGAGTTCTTC
J gene: TRBJ2-1
CDR3 length: 12
V gene: TRBV28
D gene: TRBD1
clone size: once

CDR3 protein: CASSHSLNTEAFF
CDR3 DNA: TGTGCCAGTTCTCACAGCCTTAACACTGAAGCTTTCTTT
J gene: TRBJ1-1
CDR3 length: 13
V gene: TRBV5-4
D gene: .
clone size: .

CDR3 protein: CASKPDRVRETQYF
CDR3 DNA: TGTGCCAGCAAGCCCGACAGGGTCCGAGAGACCCAGTACTTC
J gene: TRBJ2-5
CDR3 length: 14
V gene: TRBV2
D gene: TRBD1
clone size: .

CDR3 protein: CASSESGVAGAHEQYF
CDR3 DNA: TGCGCCAGCAGTGAGTCGGGGGTAGCGGGAGCTCACGAGCAGTACTTC
J gene: TRBJ2-7
CDR3 length: 16
V gene: TRBV10-1
D gene: TRBD2
clone size: .

CDR3 protein: CASSLWRGSGANVLTF
CDR3 DNA: TGTGCCAGCAGTTTATGGCGGGGCTCTGGGGCCAACGTCCTGACTTTC
J gene: TRBJ2-6
CDR3 length: 16
V gene: TRBV28
D gene: .
clone size: once

CDR3 protein: CASSLGGRGRGPETQYF
CDR3 DNA: TGTGCCAGCAGCTTAGGTGGCCGAGGCAGGGGGCCAGAGACCCAGTACTTC
J gene: TRBJ2-5
CDR3 length: 17
V gene: TRBV7-8
D gene: TRBD1
clone size: .

CDR3 protein: CASSPREDYGYTF
CDR3 DNA: TGTGCCAGCAGTCCGAGGGAAGACTATGGCTACACCTTC
J gene: TRBJ1-2
CDR3 length: 13
V gene: TRBV6-5
D gene: .
clone size: .

CDR3 protein: CASSSGGGQQETQYF
CDR3 DNA: TGTGCCAGCAGTTCCGGGGGGGGACAGCAAGAGACCCAGTACTTC
J gene: TRBJ2-5
CDR3 length: 15
V gene: TRBV6-6
D gene: .
clone size: .

CDR3 protein: CASSLQGVGQPQHF
CDR3 DNA: TGTGCCAGCAGTCTACAGGGGGTTGGTCAGCCCCAGCATTTT
J gene: TRBJ1-5
CDR3 length: 14
V gene: TRBV2
D gene: TRBD1
clone size: .

CDR3 protein: CASSEGTGRETQYF
CDR3 DNA: TGTGCCAGCAGTGAAGGGACAGGGCGGGAGACCCAGTACTTC
J gene: TRBJ2-5
CDR3 length: 14
V gene: TRBV6-1
D gene: TRBD1
clone size: once

CDR3 protein: CASSQDQWGVTDTQYF
CDR3 DNA: TGTGCCAGCAGCCAAGACCAGTGGGGGGTCACAGATACGCAGTATTTT
J gene: TRBJ2-3
CDR3 length: 16
V gene: TRBV4-2
D gene: .
clone size: few

CDR3 protein: CASSGLAGRSSYNEQFF
CDR3 DNA: TGTGCCAGCAGTGGTCTAGCGGGAAGGAGCTCCTACAATGAGCAGTTCTTC
J gene: TRBJ2-1
CDR3 length: 17
V gene: TRBV25-1
D gene: TRBD2
clone size: .

CDR3 protein: CASSQGQGLNTEAFF
CDR3 DNA: TGTGCCAGCAGCCAAGGACAGGGGTTGAACACTGAAGCTTTCTTT
J gene: TRBJ1-1
CDR3 length: 15
V gene: TRBV4-2
D gene: TRBD1
clone size: few

CDR3 protein: CASSFFIAGVNNEQFF
CDR3 DNA: TGTGCCAGCAGTTTTTTCATAGCGGGAGTGAACAATGAGCAGTTCTTC
J gene: TRBJ2-1
CDR3 length: 16
V gene: TRBV28
D gene: TRBD2
clone size: .

CDR3 protein: CASSPYYGTQHYEQYF
CDR3 DNA: TGTGCCAGCAGCCCGTATTATGGGACTCAACACTACGAGCAGTACTTC
J gene: TRBJ2-7
CDR3 length: 16
V gene: TRBV13
D gene: .
clone size: few

CDR3 protein: CASSPLGGLLATNEKLFF
CDR3 DNA: TGTGCCAGCAGCCCCTTGGGGGGGCTCCTTGCAACTAATGAAAAACTGTTTTTT
J gene: TRBJ1-4
CDR3 length: 18
V gene: TRBV7-9
D gene: .
clone size: once

CDR3 protein: CASSFGRRETQYF
CDR3 DNA: TGTGCCAGCAGTTTTGGAAGGCGGGAGACCCAGTACTTC
J gene: TRBJ2-5
CDR3 length: 13
V gene: TRBV6-6
D gene: .
clone size: .

CDR3 protein: CASSLSYSDTQYF
CDR3 DNA: TGTGCCAGCAGTTTATCGTACTCAGATACGCAGTATTTT
J gene: TRBJ2-3
CDR3 length: 13
V gene: TRBV27
D gene: .
clone size: .

CDR3 protein: CASSPLDRGPDTQYF
CDR3 DNA: TGCGCCAGCAGCCCTTTAGACAGGGGGCCCGATACGCAGTATTTT
J gene: TRBJ2-3
CDR3 length: 15
V gene: TRBV4-1
D gene: TRBD1
clone size: .

CDR3 protein: CASSPGHRTDTQYF
CDR3 DNA: TGTGCCAGCAGCCCGGGACACAGGACAGATACGCAGTATTTT
J gene: TRBJ2-3
CDR3 length: 14
V gene: TRBV5-5
D gene: .
clone size: .

CDR3 protein: CAISLQGLAGGELNTGELFF
CDR3 DNA: TGTGCCATCAGTCTCCAGGGACTAGCGGGAGGTGAACTCAACACCGGGGAGCTGTTTTTT
J gene: TRBJ2-2
CDR3 length: 20
V gene: TRBV10-3
D gene: TRBD2
clone size: .

CDR3 protein: CASSIIGANTGELFF
CDR3 DNA: TGTGCCAGTAGTATTATAGGGGCGAACACCGGGGAGCTGTTTTTT
J gene: TRBJ2-2
CDR3 length: 15
V gene: TRBV19
D gene: .
clone size: .

CDR3 protein: CASRFGLPPAAFF
CDR3 DNA: TGTGCCAGCAGATTCGGACTGCCCCCAGCCGCTTTCTTT
J gene: TRBJ1-1
CDR3 length: 13
V gene: TRBV28
D gene: .
clone size: few

CDR3 protein: CASSQELAGGLNEQFF
CDR3 DNA: TGCGCCAGCAGCCAAGAGCTCGCGGGGGGGCTCAATGAGCAGTTCTTC
J gene: TRBJ2-1
CDR3 length: 16
V gene: TRBV4-1
D gene: TRBD2
clone size: .

CDR3 protein: CASSPPQLYQPQHF
CDR3 DNA: TGTGCCAGTAGTCCACCCCAACTTTATCAGCCCCAGCATTTT
J gene: TRBJ1-5
CDR3 length: 14
V gene: TRBV19
D gene: .
clone size: .